The sequence of this TCR beta chain was determined in a study of T cell repertoires in cytomegalovirus infection. This clonotype was counted a few times. The antigen is undetermined. Germline lookup yields CDR1 SGHTA and CDR2 FQGNSA. Trimming took off 5 bases at V and 6 bases at J, with 16 bases between the two ends. The CDR3 length is 15 residues. One entry per CDR3 protein, called by TCRdb with MiXCR from the reads. The sample records just over 450,000 distinct CDR3 sequences, about 39% being singletons. The clonotype originates from a human donor in good health (CMV status not recorded). Some clones in this sample may be carry-over from other donors' samples. The chain recombines TRBV7-2 with TRBJ2-2, with a possible D match to TRBD1 (6 bases). This specimen was cultured PBMCs, taken from culture after CMV antigen stimulation. Written as DNA, the CDR3 is TGTGCCAGCAGCCCCCCAAGGGGGTTAGCCGGGGAGCTGTTTTTT. Its protein product is CASSPPRGLAGELFF.